The T cell receptor (beta chain) described here comes from a study of T-cell memory formation after mild COVID-19. Researchers used 5'RACE with constant-segment primers to make TCR alpha and TCR beta cDNA libraries that carry sample barcodes and UMIs. Using its own MiXCR run on the 5' RACE reads, TCRdb lists one record per CDR3 protein. The data show about 340,000 distinct CDR3 sequences, more than 15% seen once. V was cut by 5 bases and J by 5 bases, with 9 bases left in between. Germline CDR1 SGHVS, CDR2 FNYEAQ. The CDR3 runs 13 residues. Sequenced: PBMCs or a T cell subset sorted from them (not recorded which). The chain recombines TRBV7-6 with TRBJ1-4, with unresolved D. This sequence originates from a young man who had mild COVID-19 (a few samples of this study predate the infection). Cell type and time point are not known. This chain's CDR3 is CASSVQWNEKLFF. CDR3 nucleotide sequence: TGTGCCAGCAGCGTCCAGTGGAATGAAAAACTGTTTTTT.